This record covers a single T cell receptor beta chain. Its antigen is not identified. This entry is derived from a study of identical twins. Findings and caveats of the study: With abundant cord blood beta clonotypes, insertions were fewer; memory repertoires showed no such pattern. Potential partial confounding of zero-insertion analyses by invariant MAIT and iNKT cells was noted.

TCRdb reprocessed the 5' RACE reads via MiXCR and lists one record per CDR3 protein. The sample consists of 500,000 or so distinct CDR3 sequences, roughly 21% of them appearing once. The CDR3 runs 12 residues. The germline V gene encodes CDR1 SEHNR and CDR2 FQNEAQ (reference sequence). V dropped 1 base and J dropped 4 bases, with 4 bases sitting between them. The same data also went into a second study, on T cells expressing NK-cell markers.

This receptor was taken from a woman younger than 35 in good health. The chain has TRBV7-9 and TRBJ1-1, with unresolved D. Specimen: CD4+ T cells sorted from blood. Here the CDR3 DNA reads TGTGCCAGCAGCTTAGGTATCACTGAAGCTTTCTTT. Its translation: CASSLGITEAFF.